This is a list of T cell receptor beta chains from one sample in a study of identical twins. TCRdb fed the 5' RACE reads into MiXCR, producing one record per CDR3 protein. The sample contains 300,000 to 350,000 distinct CDR3 sequences, over 9% of which appear only once. These sequences were also reported in another study, on yellow fever vaccine responses in identical twins.

The sample comprised CD8+ T cells sorted from blood. These TCRs come from a woman aged 18-29 years in good health. Each CDR3 is given with its conserved first and last residue. The D gene is left open where the match is weak. Only part of the rows carry a size: once, few, many, or a class if the clone is expanded.

CDR3 protein	CDR3 DNA	clone size	V gene	J gene	D gene
CASSLLGGNIQYF	TGTGCCAGCAGTTTATTGGGCGGAAACATTCAGTACTTC	few	TRBV28	TRBJ2-4	-
CSARDRGNSYEQYF	TGCAGTGCCAGGGACAGAGGAAACTCCTACGAGCAGTACTTC	-	TRBV20-1	TRBJ2-7	TRBD1
CASQGDRYTDTQYF	TGTGCCAGCCAGGGGGACAGGTACACAGATACGCAGTATTTT	many	TRBV12-3/TRBV12-4	TRBJ2-3	TRBD1
CASSFLSSPPDTQYF	TGTGCCAGCAGTTTTTTATCCTCGCCTCCCGATACGCAGTATTTT	few	TRBV27	TRBJ2-3	-
CASSPLGSEQYF	TGTGCCAGCAGTCCCCTGGGTAGCGAGCAGTACTTC	-	TRBV27	TRBJ2-7	-
CATSSGLADTDTQYF	TGTGCCACCAGCTCGGGACTAGCGGACACAGATACGCAGTATTTT	few	TRBV4-2	TRBJ2-3	TRBD2
CASGGAGRETQYF	TGTGCCAGCGGAGGAGCGGGACGAGAGACCCAGTACTTC	few	TRBV12-3/TRBV12-4	TRBJ2-5	TRBD2
CASSFAVPGNTIYF	TGTGCCAGCAGCTTTGCGGTCCCTGGAAACACCATATATTTT	few	TRBV7-9	TRBJ1-3	-
CASSPQGDNTGELFF	TGTGCCAGCAGCCCCCAGGGGGATAACACCGGGGAGCTGTTTTTT	few	TRBV6-1	TRBJ2-2	TRBD1
CASSLTKAELTQYF	TGTGCCAGCAGTTTGACCAAGGCTGAACTGACCCAGTACTTC	few	TRBV27	TRBJ2-5	-
CASSLGNTETQYF	TGTGCCAGCAGCTTAGGAAACACCGAGACCCAGTACTTC	many	TRBV13	TRBJ2-5	-
CASSLAWTSGYNEQFF	TGTGCCAGCAGCTTAGCTTGGACTAGTGGCTACAATGAGCAGTTCTTC	-	TRBV7-7	TRBJ2-1	TRBD2
CSAKSGFGQETQYF	TGCAGTGCTAAATCAGGGTTTGGGCAAGAGACCCAGTACTTC	few	TRBV20-1	TRBJ2-5	-
CASSEKRGLDEQFF	TGTGCCAGCAGTGAGAAGAGGGGGCTGGATGAGCAGTTCTTC	few	TRBV2	TRBJ2-1	TRBD1
CASTLMGRQSSTDTQYF	TGTGCCAGCACCCTCATGGGGCGGCAGTCGAGCACAGATACGCAGTATTTT	-	TRBV7-9	TRBJ2-3	-
CASSFGGRDYNEQFF	TGTGCCAGCAGTTTCGGCGGGAGGGATTACAATGAGCAGTTCTTC	-	TRBV6-5	TRBJ2-1	TRBD2
CASSLELNTEAFF	TGTGCCAGCAGCTTAGAGCTGAACACTGAAGCTTTCTTT	many	TRBV7-6	TRBJ1-1	-